Listed here is a single T cell receptor beta chain. The antigen is unknown. Each CDR3 protein is one row after TCRdb ran MiXCR on the reads. Of under 200,000 distinct CDR3 sequences listed, 8% to 10% are singletons. The sample originates from a study of T cell repertoires in cytomegalovirus infection. As for the study in general: A matching HLA type, together with CMV infection, was signaled by public TCR beta signatures. Points from the study as a whole: Cumulative public TCR beta family frequency identified CMV carriers with the relevant HLA. HLA-C-restricted, CMV-specific TCR beta clonotypes were dominant ex vivo.

Germline CDR1 and CDR2: LGHNA and YSLEER. The V gene lost 2 bases and the J gene lost 1 base, with 10 bases spanning the gap. The CDR3 length is 15 residues. The chain recombines TRBV4-3 with TRBJ2-3, with D unclear. Sequencing was carried out using PBMCs. The sequence derives from a human donor in good health (CMV status not recorded). Some clones in this sample may be carry-over from other donors' samples. The CDR3 here is CASSQQPLGTDTQYF. CDR3 bases: TGCGCCAGCAGCCAACAACCGCTGGGCACAGATACGCAGTATTTT.